This T cell receptor (beta chain) comes out of a study of beta chain features in type 1 diabetes. Study-wide findings and caveats: Type 1 diabetes patients had moderately but significantly shorter TCRB CDR3s in all four CD4+ subsets.

The CDR3 loop spans 15 amino acids. Germline V CDR1 and CDR2: WNHNN, SYGVQD (reference sequence). The ends lost 6 bases at V and 5 bases at J; junction bases unmatched: 9. The entirety of the isolated RNA underwent reverse transcription, so expressed TCRB transcripts were sequenced. The table came from immunoSEQ multiplex PCR; TCRdb's copy has only in-frame clones and leaves some out. Here the sample spans hundreds of thousands of clones, over 12% being singletons. This clone was observed a few times. Its antigen is not identified. This chain links TRBV10-1 with TRBJ2-7; 11 nucleotides align to TRBD2. The sequenced material came from naive CD4+ T cells from blood. This clonotype was obtained from a man younger than 35 with type 1 diabetes. CDR3 DNA: TGCGCCAGCAGCACCGGGACTAGCGGCAGGAACGAGCAGTACTTC. Its translation is CASSTGTSGRNEQYF.